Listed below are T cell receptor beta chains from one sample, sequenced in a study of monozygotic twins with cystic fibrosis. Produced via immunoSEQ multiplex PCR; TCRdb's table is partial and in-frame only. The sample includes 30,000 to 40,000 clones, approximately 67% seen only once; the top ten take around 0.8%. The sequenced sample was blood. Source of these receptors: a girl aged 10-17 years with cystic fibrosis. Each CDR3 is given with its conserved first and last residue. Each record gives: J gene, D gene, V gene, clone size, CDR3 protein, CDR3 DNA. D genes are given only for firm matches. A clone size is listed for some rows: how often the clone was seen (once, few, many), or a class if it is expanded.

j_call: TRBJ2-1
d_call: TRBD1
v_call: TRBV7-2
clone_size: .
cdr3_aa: CASSGTGQGARNEQFF
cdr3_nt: TGTGCCAGCAGCGGGACGGGACAGGGGGCGCGCAATGAGCAGTTCTTC

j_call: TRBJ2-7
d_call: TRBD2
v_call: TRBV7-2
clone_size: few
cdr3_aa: CASSPDRGLGVYEQYF
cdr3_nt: TGTGCCAGCAGCCCCGATAGGGGACTAGGGGTCTACGAGCAGTACTTC

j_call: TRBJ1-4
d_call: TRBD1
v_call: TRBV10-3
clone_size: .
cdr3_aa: CATSGQGAWANEKLFF
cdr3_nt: TGTGCCACCAGCGGACAGGGAGCCTGGGCTAATGAAAAACTGTTTTTT

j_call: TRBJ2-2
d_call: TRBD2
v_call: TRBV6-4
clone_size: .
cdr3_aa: CASSELADAGELFF
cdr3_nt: TGTGCCAGCAGTGAACTAGCGGACGCCGGGGAGCTGTTTTTT

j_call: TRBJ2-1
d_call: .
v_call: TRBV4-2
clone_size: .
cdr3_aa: CASSIVGVGNEQFF
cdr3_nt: TGTGCCAGCAGCATCGTGGGAGTGGGCAATGAGCAGTTCTTC

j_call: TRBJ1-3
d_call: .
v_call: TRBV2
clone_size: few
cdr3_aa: CASFRVGGNTIYF
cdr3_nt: TGTGCCAGCTTCCGAGTTGGGGGAAACACCATATATTTT

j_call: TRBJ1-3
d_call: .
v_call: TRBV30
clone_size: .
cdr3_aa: CAWRRRASSGNTIYF
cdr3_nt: TGTGCCTGGAGACGACGGGCGAGCTCTGGAAACACCATATATTTT

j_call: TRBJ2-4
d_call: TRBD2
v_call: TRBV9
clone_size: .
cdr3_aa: CASSRREGDLAKNIQYF
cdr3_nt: TGTGCCAGTTCGAGGAGGGAGGGTGACTTAGCCAAAAACATTCAGTACTTC

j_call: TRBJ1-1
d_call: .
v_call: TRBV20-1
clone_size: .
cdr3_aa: CSAETEAFF
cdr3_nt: TGCAGTGCGGAAACTGAAGCTTTCTTT

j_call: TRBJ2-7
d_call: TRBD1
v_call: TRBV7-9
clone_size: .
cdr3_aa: CASSPVRTGDYEQYF
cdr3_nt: TGTGCCAGCAGCCCCGTCCGCACAGGGGACTACGAGCAGTACTTC

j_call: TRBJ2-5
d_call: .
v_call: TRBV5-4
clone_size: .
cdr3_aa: CASSLSLQETQYF
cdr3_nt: TGTGCCAGCAGCTTGAGCCTACAAGAGACCCAGTACTTC

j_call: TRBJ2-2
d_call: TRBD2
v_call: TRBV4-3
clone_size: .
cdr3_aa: CASSQGTSGSRVHGELFF
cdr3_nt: TGCGCCAGCAGCCAAGGGACTAGCGGGAGTAGAGTCCACGGGGAGCTGTTTTTT

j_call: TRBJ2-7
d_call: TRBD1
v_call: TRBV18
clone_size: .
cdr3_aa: CATHKSGQGSYEQYF
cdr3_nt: TGTGCCACCCACAAGTCCGGACAGGGGTCCTACGAGCAGTACTTC